These 5 T cell receptor beta chains came from one sample sequenced in a study of regulatory T cells in long-lasting Graves disease (dated by TCRdb to 2020 to 2023). Libraries were prepared through multiplex PCR. For sequencing, an Illumina HiSeq 4000 was employed. CDR3 regions were amplified by Arm-PCR with iRepertoire HTBI primers to construct TCR beta libraries. Through fastp at Q25 and MiXCR, TCRdb rebuilt clones from the public reads, retaining in-frame beta chains. Rows matching on CDR3 protein sequence are summarized as one entry with the most common DNA and genes. This sample gives about 470,000 distinct CDR3 sequences in total; 15% to 20% of them show up just once. 12% of the sample is in the top ten clones. What this sample's time point label stands for: newly diagnosed GD, antithyroid drugs for less than 3 months. For both TCR sequencing and RNA sequencing, RNA was extracted from PBMCs in TRIzol.

This sample also belongs to another study, concerning T cells in Graves' hyperthyroidism and ophthalmopathy.

Sequencing was performed on peripheral blood mononuclear cells (PBMCs), taken at new diagnosis, from a patient treated with antithyroid drugs. The receptors originated from a man aged 40-55 years with Graves disease. Donor details come from another sample of the same person, matched by shared clones.

The chain carries TRBV6-1 and TRBJ2-6, with TRBD1 matching 8 bases. After removal of 7 bases from V and 4 bases from J, the junction contained 6 bases not matched to a gene. The V gene's germline CDR1 is MNHNS and CDR2 SASEGT. The CDR3 is made up of 15 amino acids. The CDR3 loop is CASTPDRAGANVLTF. The CDR3 bases are TGTGCCAGCACTCCGGACAGGGCGGGGGCCAACGTCCTGACTTTC.

In this sample, this clonotype turned up many times. J is TRBJ2-1 and V is TRBV20-1; 14 bases are a match to TRBD2. This CDR3 comprises 19 residues. The germline CDR1 and CDR2 sequences are DFQATT and SNEGSKA (reference sequence). V trimming: 1 base; J trimming: 0 bases; junction bases outside the gene matches: 8. CDR3 loop: CSARAGGTSGSHSYNEQFF. Here the CDR3 DNA reads TGCAGTGCTAGAGCTGGTGGGACTAGCGGGAGCCACTCCTACAATGAGCAGTTCTTC.

With regard to this clonotype: Given a much more abundant clone one base away, this may be a read error. The V and J genes are TRBV29-1 and TRBJ2-5; 10 bases map to TRBD2. Germline CDR1 and CDR2: SQVTM and ANQGSEA. J was trimmed by 6 bases and V by 5 bases; bases with no gene match: 6. The CDR3 loop spans 13 amino acids. DNA for the CDR3: TGCAGCGTTATAGCGGGAGGCACACAGACCCAGTACTTC. It encodes CSVIAGGTQTQYF.

At least ten counts were recorded for this clonotype. In nucleotides, the CDR3 is TGTGCCAGCAGCTTAGCGCCCAATGAGCAGTTCTTC. Residues: CASSLAPNEQFF. V gene TRBV7-9 combines with J gene TRBJ2-1; no definite D call. The V and J ends lost 0 bases and 6 bases respectively, with 3 bases between them. CDR1 is SEHNR, CDR2 FQNEAQ, per germline (reference sequence). The CDR3 spans 12 residues.

This clonotype was seen a few times. The chain uses TRBV4-2 and TRBJ2-1; D is unclear. Germline CDR1 and CDR2: LGHNA and YNFKEQ. V gave up 0 bases and J gave up 11 bases, with 5 bases separating them. CDR3 length: 11 residues. The CDR3 reads CASSQDTQQFF. CDR3 sequence (DNA): TGTGCCAGCAGCCAAGATACTCAGCAGTTCTTC.